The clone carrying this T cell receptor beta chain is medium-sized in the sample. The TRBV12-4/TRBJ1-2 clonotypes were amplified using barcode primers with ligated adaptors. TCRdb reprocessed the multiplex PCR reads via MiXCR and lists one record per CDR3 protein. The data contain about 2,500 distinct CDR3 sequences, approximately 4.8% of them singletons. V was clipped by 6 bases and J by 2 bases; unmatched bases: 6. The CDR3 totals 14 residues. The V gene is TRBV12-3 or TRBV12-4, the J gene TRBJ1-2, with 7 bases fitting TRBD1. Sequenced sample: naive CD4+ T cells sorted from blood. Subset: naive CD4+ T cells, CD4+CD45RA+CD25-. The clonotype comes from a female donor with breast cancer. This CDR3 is CASRGDRDNYGYTF. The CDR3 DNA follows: TGTGCCAGCAGGGGTGACAGGGACAACTATGGCTACACCTTC.